These 3 T cell receptor beta chains were sequenced from one sample in a study of blood T cell repertoires in COVID-19. Using immunoSEQ multiplex PCR, the repertoire was profiled, and TCRdb retains in-frame clones only, with some absent. The sample has around 11,000 clones, around 78% seen once. The sequenced sample was peripheral blood. The origin of the receptors is a human donor in a cohort sampled during active COVID-19.

This rearrangement joins TRBV11-2 to TRBJ1-1; D perhaps matches TRBD1 (5 bases). With 7 bases removed from V and 5 bases from J, the gap between germline ends came to 11 bases. The CDR3 covers 12 residues. The germline CDR1 and CDR2 sequences are SGHAT and FQNNGV. For the CDR3, the DNA is TGTGCCAGCAAGGGGATCTCGACTGAAGCTTTCTTT. Amino acid sequence: CASKGISTEAFF.

The chain is built from TRBV6-5 and TRBJ1-1; D is unclear. Germline V gives CDR1 MNHEY, CDR2 SVGAGI. This CDR3 is built from 15 residues. With 0 bases removed from V and 3 bases from J, the gap between germline ends came to 11 bases. In DNA, the CDR3 is TGTGCCAGCAGTTACTCGCGGGGTTGGGACACTGAAGCTTTCTTT. This translates into CASSYSRGWDTEAFF.

The chain recombines TRBV7-2 with TRBJ2-2, with 7 bases identical to TRBD2. Trimming removed 1 base from V and 5 bases from J; junction bases left unmatched: 10. CDR3 length: 17 amino acids. Germline loops: CDR1 SGHTA, CDR2 FQGNSA. In nucleotides, the CDR3 is TGTGCCAGCAGCTTAGATTCGGGGGGAATGAGAACCGGGGAGCTGTTTTTT. This translates into CASSLDSGGMRTGELFF.